The clone carrying this TCR beta chain was seen a handful of times. Its antigen is as yet unknown. The treatment is: approximately 10-day PBMC culture with coronavirus spike peptide pools or control peptides (ViraFEST assay). Investigators obtained the unexposed donor's CD4+ T cells before the COVID-19 pandemic (2011-2018). For ViraFEST, peptide pools expanded antigen-specific T cells, after which the TCRs were sequenced. At the Johns Hopkins FTIC core, DNA taken from cultured CD4+ T cells was sequenced by way of the Oncomine TCR Beta short-read assay. TCRdb used MiXCR to reprocess the PCR reads, holding one entry per CDR3 protein. The data contain 9,200 or so distinct CDR3 sequences, roughly 48% of them singletons. The source of the sample is a study of vaccination and CD4 T cells after COVID-19. Study findings and constraints: A nonsignificant rise from approximately 21 to 38 was seen in the median number of SARS-CoV-2-reactive clonotypes. Convalescent patients displayed a median about 86% of reactive clones emerging only post-vaccination.

Germline V gives CDR1 LNHNV, CDR2 YYDKDF (reference sequence). The ends lost 5 bases at V and 1 base at J; junction bases unmatched: 13. The CDR3 is 20 amino acids. The V gene is TRBV15, the J gene TRBJ2-2, with TRBD2 identical over 13 bases. This TCR derives from a human donor in good health. Material for sequencing was CD4+ T cells from blood, cultured in vitro. CDR3 in DNA: TGTGCCACCAGCTCACGACTAGCGGGAGGAATATGGGGGAACACCGGGGAGCTGTTTTTT. Translated: CATSSRLAGGIWGNTGELFF.